The TCR beta chain under discussion was sequenced for a study of early stage breast cancer tumors. Across the study: Average read coverage per sample was 9 to 10-fold.

General study results and limits: Comparing each tissue with blood distinguished tumor from normal in most of the 16 patients.

Here immunoSEQ multiplex PCR was the method, and the copy in TCRdb shows in-frame clones only, minus some. This table holds about 41,000 clones, 55% to 75% found once. V was shortened by 5 bases and J by 0 bases, with 17 bases between the two germline ends. Germline CDR1 reads SGHNT; CDR2 reads YENEEA. This CDR3 has 17 amino acids. Turning to this clone: The antigen is unknown.

Sequencing used blood. The chain recombines TRBV11-3 with TRBJ1-3, with D possibly being TRBD1 (6 bases). The receptor was derived from a person aged 45-65 years with breast cancer. CDR3 loop: CASSKGPTGFSGNTIYF. In DNA, the CDR3 is TGTGCCAGCAGCAAAGGCCCGACAGGTTTCTCTGGAAACACCATATATTTT.